What follows is one TCR beta chain and its context. From blood CD8+ and CD4+ T cells, the TCR beta chain was sequenced. The data stem from a study of CD8 T cells in Susac syndrome. The V segment lost 6 bases and the J segment 3 bases; nucleotides outside the gene matches: 3. This CDR3 has 14 amino acids. Reverse transcription of about 0.45 to 1 ug RNA was performed with random hexamers. TCRdb reanalysed the immunoSEQ multiplex PCR reads using MiXCR and keeps one entry per CDR3 protein. The sample has approximately 110,000 distinct CDR3 sequences; roughly 95% are singletons. Material: CD4+ T cells from PBMCs. The chain has TRBV12-3 or TRBV12-4 and TRBJ2-5; the match to TRBD2 covers 11 bases. The sequence was obtained from a human donor in good health. CDR3 DNA: TGTGCCAGCAGACTAGCGGGAGAAGAAGAGACCCAGTACTTC. It is translated as CASRLAGEEETQYF.